This T cell receptor beta chain is from a study of monozygotic twins with inflammatory bowel disease. The study's findings and limits: There was no support for any single strong signal or clonotype associated with IBD.

TCRdb reprocessed the 5' RACE reads, with one entry per CDR3 protein and no DNA. The sample totals approximately 400,000 distinct CDR3 sequences. Points on this clonotype: Its antigen remains unidentified.

Germline CDR1 MNHNS, CDR2 SASEGT. The CDR3 runs to 14 residues. The sequence was obtained from a human donor with ulcerative colitis or Crohn's disease, or a healthy co-twin of an affected twin (not recorded which). The sequenced sample was blood. The chain carries TRBV6-1 and TRBJ2-7; the D call from TCRdb, TRBD2, cannot be confirmed without DNA. CDR3 residues: CASSEGGSIHEQYF.